The T cell receptor beta chain described here comes from a study of Ad26.COV2.S vaccination and SARS-CoV-2 variants. The treatment: roughly 18 received Ad26.COV2.S at low or high dose, single or two shots; five or six received placebo; per-sample allocation not given. The samples were gathered on day 63 after the first injection of vaccine or placebo. On this clone: Its antigen is currently unknown.

Repertoires were generated with immunoSEQ multiplex PCR, while TCRdb's copy carries only in-frame clones and drops some. The top ten hold under 3% of the sample, which has some 270,000 clones, around 88% seen once. V lost 6 bases to trimming and J lost 3 bases; unmatched junction nucleotides: 11. CDR3 length equals 15 residues. The germline CDR1 and CDR2 sequences are SGHAT and FQDESV (reference sequence). Whole-study results and caveats: TCR breadth and depth estimates may have understated total T cell responses.

The receptor was isolated from a person between 18 and 65 years old who received the Ad26.COV2.S COVID-19 vaccine or a placebo. This chain links TRBV11-1 with TRBJ2-7, with TRBD1 matching over 7 bases. Specimen: peripheral blood, collected in a trial of Ad26.COV2.S vaccine versus placebo. The CDR3 loop reads CASRPQPGQSYEQYF. In DNA, the CDR3 is TGTGCCAGCAGACCCCAACCGGGACAGAGCTACGAGCAGTACTTC.